This T cell receptor (beta chain) was recorded in a study of blood T cell repertoires in COVID-19. Study-wide context: From the United States, Italy and Spain came samples of acute and convalescent COVID-19.

CDR1 ENHRY and CDR2 SYGVKD come from the germline V gene. The J segment lost 7 bases and the V segment lost 1 base, leaving 3 bases of the junction unmatched. The CDR3 loop spans 15 amino acids. Repertoires were generated with immunoSEQ multiplex PCR, while TCRdb's copy carries only in-frame clones and drops some. The table has 35,000 to 45,000 clones, around 84% seen once. Sequenced input: peripheral blood. The rearrangement joins TRBV10-3 to TRBJ1-4; TRBD1 matches 10 bases. The TCR sequence derives from a man in his 70s with acute or convalescent COVID-19. CDR3 bases: TGTGCCATCAGTGAGTTCGGACAGGGGGGTGAAAAACTGTTTTTT. This codes for CAISEFGQGGEKLFF.